This entry is about one T cell receptor beta chain. The specificity of this receptor is unknown. Per-base quality was not reported, and no clone a single base away is much larger than it. The trial excluded patients who had a history of autoimmune disease or were on systemic immunosuppression. Peripheral blood for TCR sequencing was collected from all dose cohorts at baseline, on cycle 4 day 1, and on cycle 7 day 1. The samples were drawn from a first-in-human, open-label, multicenter phase I dose-escalation trial of ivuxolimab. Adults with locally advanced or metastatic melanoma, renal cell carcinoma, hepatocellular carcinoma or head and neck squamous cell carcinoma were enrolled in the trial. CD4+ and CD8+ T cells were sorted separately from peripheral blood before TCR sequencing. To sequence the TCRbeta CDR3 region, genomic DNA was isolated from the sorted cells. The immunoSEQ Assay was used to sequence the TCRbeta CDR3 regions. Not all clones reach the TCRdb copy of this immuneACCESS table, which keeps in-frame sequences only. Checked studies attribute under half of the gap to unresolved V genes and leave the rest unexplained. Within this sample are 60,000 to 70,000 clones, with approximately 85% of them counted one time only. The ten largest clones capture approximately 0.4% of the sample.

The data were obtained in a study of OX40 agonist ivuxolimab in advanced cancers. Regarding the research as a whole: Ivuxolimab was a fully human IgG2 agonistic monoclonal antibody targeting the costimulatory receptor OX40 (CD134). Intravenous ivuxolimab was administered to patients every 2 weeks at six dose levels: 0.01, 0.1, 0.3, 1.5, 3 and 10 mg/kg. Of the 50 to 55 patients in dose escalation, about 20 had hepatocellular carcinoma, roughly 15 had melanoma, 9 had renal cell carcinoma and 9 had head and neck cancer. The dose-escalation cohort was 82.7% male with a mean age of roughly 62 years, ranging from roughly 23 to 80. Prior anti-PD-1, anti-PD-L1 or anti-CTLA-4 therapy was permitted, and checkpoint inhibitors had been received by 40% to 50% of dose-escalation patients. Partial responses were achieved by three dose-escalation patients, of whom one had hepatocellular carcinoma and two had cutaneous melanoma. Peripheral TCRbeta sequencing aimed to test whether ivuxolimab altered TCR sequence diversity and caused clonal T-cell expansion. The paper describes the monotherapy dose-escalation part (N = 52 patients) of the phase I trial of ivuxolimab.

Study-level results and caveats: Clonal expansion of both CD4+ and CD8+ blood T cells was observed from baseline to week 6 at doses 0.1 to 3.0 mg/kg. The antigen specificity of the peripheral T cells that underwent clonal expansion was not determined. After ivuxolimab, expanded clones were on average more numerous among CD8+ T cells than among CD4+ T cells. Low levels of normalized T-cell clonal expansion were also seen in some patients who did not respond. Partial responders in the 0.1-3.0 mg/kg groups had among the lowest normalized peripheral clonal expansion, especially among CD8+ T cells.

CDR1 and CDR2, looked up from the germline V gene, are MGHRA and YSYEKL. V drops 4 bases and J drops 0 bases, leaving 16 bases in between. Including cysteine and phenylalanine, the CDR3 has 17 amino acids. Of the read, only the CDR3 DNA is kept; its 51 bases are in frame from base 1. Source: CD4+ or CD8+ T cells sorted from blood, taken in a trial of the OX40 agonist ivuxolimab. The TCR originated in an adult with an advanced solid tumor such as melanoma, head and neck, liver or kidney cancer. The chain is made from TRBV4-1 and TRBJ1-3, and TRBD1 may be the D gene, going by 6 matching bases. The DNA reads as follows: TGCGCCAGCAGCCGGGAGCCACAGGGAAACTCTGGAAACACCATATATTTT. Its protein product is CASSREPQGNSGNTIYF.